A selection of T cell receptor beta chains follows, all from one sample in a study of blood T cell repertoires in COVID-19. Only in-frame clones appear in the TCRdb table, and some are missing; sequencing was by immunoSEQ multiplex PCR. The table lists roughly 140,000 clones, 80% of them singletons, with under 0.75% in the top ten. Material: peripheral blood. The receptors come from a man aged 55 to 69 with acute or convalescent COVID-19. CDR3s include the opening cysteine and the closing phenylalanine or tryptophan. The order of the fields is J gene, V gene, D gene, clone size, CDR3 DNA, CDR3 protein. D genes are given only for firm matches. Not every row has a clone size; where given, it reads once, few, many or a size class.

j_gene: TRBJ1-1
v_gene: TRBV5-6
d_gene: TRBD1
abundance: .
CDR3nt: TGTGCCAGCAGCCCCACGGACAGGCTAATGAACACTGAAGCTTTCTTT
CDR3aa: CASSPTDRLMNTEAFF

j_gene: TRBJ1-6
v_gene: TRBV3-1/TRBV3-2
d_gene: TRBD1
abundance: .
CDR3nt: TGTGCCAGCAGCCTCTTGACAGGGGACTCACCCCTCCACTTT
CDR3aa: CASSLLTGDSPLHF

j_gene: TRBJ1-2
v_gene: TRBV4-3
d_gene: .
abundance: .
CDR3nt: TGCGCCAGCAGCCAAGTATTAGGACAGAACTATGGCTACACCTTC
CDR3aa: CASSQVLGQNYGYTF

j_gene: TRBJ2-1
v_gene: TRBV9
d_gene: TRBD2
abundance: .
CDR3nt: TGTGCCAGCAGCGTAGGGACTAGCGGGGGGTCTGGGTTCTTC
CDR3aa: CASSVGTSGGSGFF

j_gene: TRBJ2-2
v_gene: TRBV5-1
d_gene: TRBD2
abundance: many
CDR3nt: TGCGCCAGCAGCTGGACCGCGAGCGGGAAGGCCGGGGAGCTGTTTTTT
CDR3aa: CASSWTASGKAGELFF

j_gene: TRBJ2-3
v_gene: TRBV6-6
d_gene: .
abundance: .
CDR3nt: TGTGCCAGCAGGGACTCGACAGGCAAAGAAAAAGATACGCAGTATTTT
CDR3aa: CASRDSTGKEKDTQYF

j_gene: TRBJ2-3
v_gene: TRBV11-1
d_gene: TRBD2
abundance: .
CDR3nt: TGTGCCAGCAGCAGACTAGCGGGGGGGAACACAGATACGCAGTATTTT
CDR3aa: CASSRLAGGNTDTQYF

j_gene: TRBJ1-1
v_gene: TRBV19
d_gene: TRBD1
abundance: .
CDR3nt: TGTGCCATCGACGCCTCGAACAGGGGGTATCGTAACACTGAAGCTTTCTTT
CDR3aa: CAIDASNRGYRNTEAFF

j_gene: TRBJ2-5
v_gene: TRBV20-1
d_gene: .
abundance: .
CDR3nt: TGCAGTGCTAGACCTAAAGAGACCCAGTACTTC
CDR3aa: CSARPKETQYF

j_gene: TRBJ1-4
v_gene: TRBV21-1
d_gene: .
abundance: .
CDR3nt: TGTGCCAGCAGCTTGGGACAGACCTATGAAAAACTGTTTTTT
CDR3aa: CASSLGQTYEKLFF

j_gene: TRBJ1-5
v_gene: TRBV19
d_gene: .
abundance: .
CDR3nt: TGTGCCAGTAGTATAGGAGGGGGAAGTAATCAGCCCCAGCATTTT
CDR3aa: CASSIGGGSNQPQHF

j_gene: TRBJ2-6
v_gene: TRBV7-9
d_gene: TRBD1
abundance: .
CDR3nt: TGTGCCAGCAGCTCGCGGACAGGGCCTGGGGCCAACGTCCTGACTTTC
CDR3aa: CASSSRTGPGANVLTF

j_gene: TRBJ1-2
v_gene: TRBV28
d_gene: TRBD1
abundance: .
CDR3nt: TGTGCCAGCAGTATCCGGGACAGGGGCGTCTATGGCTACACCTTC
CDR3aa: CASSIRDRGVYGYTF

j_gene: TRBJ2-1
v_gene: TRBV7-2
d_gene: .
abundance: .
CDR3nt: TGTGCCAGCAGCTTATCCGGGAGCTGGAACAATGAGCAGTTCTTC
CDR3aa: CASSLSGSWNNEQFF

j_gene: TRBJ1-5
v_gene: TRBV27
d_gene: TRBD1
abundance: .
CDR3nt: TGTGCCAGCAGAGCTGGACAGGGGGCGGTAGGACAGCCCCAGCATTTT
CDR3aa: CASRAGQGAVGQPQHF

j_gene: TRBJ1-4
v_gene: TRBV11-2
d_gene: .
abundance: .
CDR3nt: TGTGCCAGCAGCTTAGGGAGCACGGAAAAACTGTTTTTT
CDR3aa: CASSLGSTEKLFF

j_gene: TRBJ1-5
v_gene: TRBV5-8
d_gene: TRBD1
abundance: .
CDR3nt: TGTGCTAGCAGCTTCAGGGGGCGCGGCAATCAGCCCCAGCATTTT
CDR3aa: CASSFRGRGNQPQHF

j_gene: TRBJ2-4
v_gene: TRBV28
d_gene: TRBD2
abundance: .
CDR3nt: TGTGCCAGCAGTGGGGGGGTACTAGCCAAAAACATTCAGTACTTC
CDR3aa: CASSGGVLAKNIQYF

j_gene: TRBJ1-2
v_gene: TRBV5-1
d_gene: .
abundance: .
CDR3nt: TGCGCCAGCAGCCTCGGTGACAGCTATGGCTACACCTTC
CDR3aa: CASSLGDSYGYTF

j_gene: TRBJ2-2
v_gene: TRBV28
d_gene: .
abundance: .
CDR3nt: TGTGCCAGCAGTCGGACTATCTGGGAGCTGTTTTTT
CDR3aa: CASSRTIWELFF

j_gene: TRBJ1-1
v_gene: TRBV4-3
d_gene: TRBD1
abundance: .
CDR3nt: TGCGCCAGCAGCCAAGCGGTAGGGGGCTTGAACACTGAAGCTTTCTTT
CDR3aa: CASSQAVGGLNTEAFF

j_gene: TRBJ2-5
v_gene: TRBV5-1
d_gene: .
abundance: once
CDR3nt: TGCGCCAGCAGCTTGGAGCCGACTTTCTTGGGGACCCAGTACTTC
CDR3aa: CASSLEPTFLGTQYF

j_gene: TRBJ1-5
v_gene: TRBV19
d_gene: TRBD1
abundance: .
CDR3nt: TGTGCCAGTAGTATTACGTCGGGAGGGGGCGAGCCCCAGCATTTT
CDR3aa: CASSITSGGGEPQHF

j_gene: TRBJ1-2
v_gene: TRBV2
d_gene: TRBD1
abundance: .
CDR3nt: TGTGCCAGCAGTCGGACAGGGGACTATGGCTACACCTTC
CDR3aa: CASSRTGDYGYTF

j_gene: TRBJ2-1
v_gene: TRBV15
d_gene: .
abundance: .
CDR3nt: TGTGCCACCAGCGAAGGAGGGGGGGGATCCTACAATGAGCAGTTCTTC
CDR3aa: CATSEGGGGSYNEQFF

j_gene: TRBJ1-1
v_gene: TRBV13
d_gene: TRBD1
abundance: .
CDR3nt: TGTGCCAGCAGGGTCAGGGGGACCCAAACTGAAGCTTTCTTT
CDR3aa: CASRVRGTQTEAFF

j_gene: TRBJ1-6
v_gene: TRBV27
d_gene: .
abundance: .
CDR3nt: TGTGCCAGCAGGATTCTACAGGTGAATAATTCACCCCTCCACTTT
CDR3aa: CASRILQVNNSPLHF

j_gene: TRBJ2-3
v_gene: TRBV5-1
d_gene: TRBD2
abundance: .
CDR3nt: TGCGCCAGCAGCTTGGAGGGGACTAGCGGGAGAGGAGCAGATACGCAGTATTTT
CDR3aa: CASSLEGTSGRGADTQYF

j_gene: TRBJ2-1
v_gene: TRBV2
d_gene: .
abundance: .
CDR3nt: TGTGCCAGCAGTCGTATTCGGACAGTCAATGAGCAGTTCTTC
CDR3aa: CASSRIRTVNEQFF

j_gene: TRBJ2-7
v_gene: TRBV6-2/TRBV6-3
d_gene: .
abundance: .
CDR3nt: TGTGCCAGCAGTACCCCGACCAACGCGCGGTACGAGCAGTACTTC
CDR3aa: CASSTPTNARYEQYF

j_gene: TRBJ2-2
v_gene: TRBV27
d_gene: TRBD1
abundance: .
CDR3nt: TGTGCCAGCAGCCCCCGGGACAGCAGAACCGGGGAGCTGTTTTTT
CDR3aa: CASSPRDSRTGELFF

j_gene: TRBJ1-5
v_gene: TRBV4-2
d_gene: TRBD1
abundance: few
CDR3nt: TGTGCCAGCAGCCTCAATAATTTCGGACAGGGGGGTCCCAATCAGCCCCAGCATTTT
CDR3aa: CASSLNNFGQGGPNQPQHF

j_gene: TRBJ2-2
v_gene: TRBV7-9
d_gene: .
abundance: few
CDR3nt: TGTGCCAGCAGCCCGGAAGGGGTGGGGACCGGGGAGCTGTTTTTT
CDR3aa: CASSPEGVGTGELFF

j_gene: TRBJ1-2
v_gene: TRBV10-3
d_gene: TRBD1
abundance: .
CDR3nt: TGTGCCAGCGGACAGGGGGAAAACTATGGCTACACCTTC
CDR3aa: CASGQGENYGYTF

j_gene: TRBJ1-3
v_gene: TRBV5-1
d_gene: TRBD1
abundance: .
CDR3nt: TGCGCCAGCAGCTTGCCTCCGGGACAGGGGACGCTCAGCTCTGGAAACACCATATATTTT
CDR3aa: CASSLPPGQGTLSSGNTIYF

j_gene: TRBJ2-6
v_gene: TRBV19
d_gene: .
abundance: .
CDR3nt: TGTGCCAGTAGGTCCAGAGGCGAAATCTGGGCCAACGTCCTGACTTTC
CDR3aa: CASRSRGEIWANVLTF

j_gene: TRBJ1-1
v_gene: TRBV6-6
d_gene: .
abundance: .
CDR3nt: TGTGCCAGCAGTTACTCCCTCCGGGAAGGGGGCACTGAAGCTTTCTTT
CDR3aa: CASSYSLREGGTEAFF

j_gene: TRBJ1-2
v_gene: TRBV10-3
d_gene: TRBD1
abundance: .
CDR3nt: TGTGCCATCAGTGAGCCGGGACAGGGAGAAGAAGGCTACACCTTC
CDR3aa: CAISEPGQGEEGYTF